This T cell receptor beta chain was sequenced during a study of early stage breast cancer tumors. This clone was seen a handful of times. The antigen is not known. Libraries were prepared by immunoSEQ multiplex PCR; TCRdb keeps only in-frame clonotypes and omits some of them. The sample shows just over 50,000 clones, roughly 78% of them seen only once. The germline V gene encodes CDR1 LGHNA and CDR2 YNFKEQ. This CDR3 has 15 amino acids. V was cut by 0 bases and J by 1 base, with 9 bases left in between. Study-level points and caveats: Most shared enriched TCRB sequences were commonly generated ones. Tumor and normal breast were distinguished via blood comparison in 14 of 16 patients.

This chain joins TRBV4-2 and TRBJ1-1; D is unclear. The sample taken for sequencing was blood. This receptor was taken from a person in their 40s with breast cancer. CDR3 sequence: CASSQDGKGNTEAFF. The CDR3 coding sequence is TGTGCCAGCAGCCAAGATGGTAAGGGGAACACTGAAGCTTTCTTT.